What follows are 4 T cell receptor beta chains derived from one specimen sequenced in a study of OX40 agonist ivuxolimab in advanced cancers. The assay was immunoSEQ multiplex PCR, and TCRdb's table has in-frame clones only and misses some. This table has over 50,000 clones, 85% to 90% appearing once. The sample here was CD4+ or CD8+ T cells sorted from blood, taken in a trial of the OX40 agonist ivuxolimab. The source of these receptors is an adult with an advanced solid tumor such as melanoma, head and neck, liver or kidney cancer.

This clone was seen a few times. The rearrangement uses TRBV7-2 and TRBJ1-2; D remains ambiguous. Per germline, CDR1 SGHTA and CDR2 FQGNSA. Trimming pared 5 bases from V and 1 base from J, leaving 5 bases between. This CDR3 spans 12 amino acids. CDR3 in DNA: TGTGCCAGCAGCCCAGATAACTATGGCTACACCTTC. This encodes CASSPDNYGYTF.

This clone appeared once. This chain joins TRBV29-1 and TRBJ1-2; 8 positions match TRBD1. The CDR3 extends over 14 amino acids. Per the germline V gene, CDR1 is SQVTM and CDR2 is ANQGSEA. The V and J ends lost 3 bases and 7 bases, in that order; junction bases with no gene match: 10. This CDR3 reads CSVDTGGGFVGYTF. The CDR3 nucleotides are TGCAGCGTTGACACAGGGGGAGGATTTGTTGGCTACACCTTC.

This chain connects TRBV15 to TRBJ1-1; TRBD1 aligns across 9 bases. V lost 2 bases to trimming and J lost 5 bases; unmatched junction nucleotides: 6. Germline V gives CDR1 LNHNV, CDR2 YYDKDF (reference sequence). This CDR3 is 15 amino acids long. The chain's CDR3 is CATSRLGQGRTEAFF. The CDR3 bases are TGTGCCACCAGCAGACTTGGACAGGGGAGAACTGAAGCTTTCTTT.

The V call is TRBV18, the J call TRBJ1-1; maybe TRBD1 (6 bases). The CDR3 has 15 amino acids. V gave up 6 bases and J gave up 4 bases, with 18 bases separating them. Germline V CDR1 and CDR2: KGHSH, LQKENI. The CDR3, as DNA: TGTGCCAGCTCGTCCAACAGGGTCCGGGGCACTGAAGCTTTCTTT. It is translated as CASSSNRVRGTEAFF.